The present T cell receptor (beta chain) was sequenced within a study of cytomegalovirus exposure and HLA in healthy donors. Study in general: Around 76% of several hundred genotyped donors fell in the Caucasian-associated ancestry cluster. Study findings and constraints: Earlier analysis yielded a pattern in which most TCR beta V segments were productive about 87% or about 30% of the time. With high specificity and sensitivity, the classifier reportedly diagnosed cytomegalovirus status.

The PCR had 60 Vbeta and 13 Jbeta primers. Sequencing used immunoSEQ multiplex PCR; TCRdb keeps in-frame clones, though not all of them. The listing contains tens of thousands of clones. V gave up 1 base and J gave up 12 bases, with 10 bases separating them. The CDR3 runs 12 residues. Germline CDR1 reads SQVTM; CDR2 reads ANQGSEA. Points on this clone: What it binds is not known.

The sequencing input was PBMCs. The rearrangement uses TRBV29-1 and TRBJ1-6; D is unresolved. This receptor was taken from a woman in her thirties in good health and CMV-seropositive. CDR3 DNA sequence: TGCAGCGTTGAAGTCCAGGAGGGACCCCTCCACTTT. This sequence encodes CSVEVQEGPLHF.